This T cell receptor (beta chain) derives from a study of cytomegalovirus exposure and HLA in healthy donors. Study-level background: Caucasian-associated ancestry cluster membership applied to around 80% of several hundred genotyped donors. Overall study findings and caveats: Common viral pathogens seemed to be connected with several of the most significant clusters, according to a later analysis.

Donors showed nominal health when sampled, although they likely had unrecorded immune exposures. Germline CDR1 reads SNHLY; CDR2 reads FYNNEI. V was pared by 8 bases and J by 7 bases, with 15 bases between. The CDR3 runs 13 residues. The PCR ran on 60 Vbeta and 13 Jbeta primers. Using immunoSEQ multiplex PCR, the repertoire was profiled, and TCRdb retains in-frame clones only, with some absent. This sample carries around 140,000 clones, 82% of them seen once, and the ten largest clones take 8.1%. Concerning this clone: The antigen is not known.

The rearrangement links TRBV2 to TRBJ1-5, with D unclear. This TCR was recovered from a woman aged 50 to 65 in good health and CMV-seropositive. Sequenced: PBMCs. CDR3 residues: CASAVENQQPQHF. For the CDR3, the DNA is TGTGCCAGCGCGGTCGAGAATCAGCAGCCCCAGCATTTT.